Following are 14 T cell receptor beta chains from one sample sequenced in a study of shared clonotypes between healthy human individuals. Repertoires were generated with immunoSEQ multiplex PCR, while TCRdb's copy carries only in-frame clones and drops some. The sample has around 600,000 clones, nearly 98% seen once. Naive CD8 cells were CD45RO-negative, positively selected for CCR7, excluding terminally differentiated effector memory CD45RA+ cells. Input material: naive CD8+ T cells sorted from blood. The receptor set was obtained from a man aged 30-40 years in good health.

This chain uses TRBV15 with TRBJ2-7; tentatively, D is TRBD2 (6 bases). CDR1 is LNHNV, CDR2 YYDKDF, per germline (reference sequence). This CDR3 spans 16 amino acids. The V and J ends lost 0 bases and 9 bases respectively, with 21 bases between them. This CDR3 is CATSRETGLAATGQYF. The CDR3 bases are TGTGCCACCAGCAGAGAGACGGGACTGGCTGCTACGGGGCAGTACTTC.

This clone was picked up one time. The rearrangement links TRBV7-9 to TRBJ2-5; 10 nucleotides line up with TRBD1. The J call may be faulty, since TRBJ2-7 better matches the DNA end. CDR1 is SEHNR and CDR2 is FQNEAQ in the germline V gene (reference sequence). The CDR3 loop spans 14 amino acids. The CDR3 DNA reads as TGTGCCAGCAGCCCGGGGACAGGGGAAAACGAGCAGTACTTC. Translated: CASSPGTGENEQYF.

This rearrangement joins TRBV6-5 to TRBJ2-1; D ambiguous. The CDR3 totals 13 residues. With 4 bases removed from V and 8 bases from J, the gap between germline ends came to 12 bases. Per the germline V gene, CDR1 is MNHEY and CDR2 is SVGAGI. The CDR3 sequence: CASSSNFRDEQFF. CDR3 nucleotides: TGTGCCAGCAGTTCCAACTTTCGAGATGAGCAGTTCTTC.

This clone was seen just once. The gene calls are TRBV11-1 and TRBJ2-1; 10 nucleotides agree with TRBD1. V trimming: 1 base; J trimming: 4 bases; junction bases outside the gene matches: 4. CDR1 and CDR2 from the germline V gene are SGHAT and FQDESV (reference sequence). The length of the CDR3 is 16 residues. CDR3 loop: CASSLEGTGAYNEQFF. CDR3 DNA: TGTGCCAGCAGCTTAGAAGGGACAGGGGCGTACAATGAGCAGTTCTTC.

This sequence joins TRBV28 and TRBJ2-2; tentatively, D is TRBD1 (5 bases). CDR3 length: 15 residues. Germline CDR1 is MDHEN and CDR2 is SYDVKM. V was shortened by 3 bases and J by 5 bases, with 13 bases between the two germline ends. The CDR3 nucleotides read TGTGCCAGCAGTTTGGGGTTAGGGGTTACCGGGGAGCTGTTTTTT. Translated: CASSLGLGVTGELFF. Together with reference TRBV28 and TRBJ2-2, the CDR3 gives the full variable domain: DVKVTQSSRYLVKRTGEKVFLECVQDMDHENMFWYRQDPGLGLRLIYFSYDVKMKEKGDIPEGYSVSREKKERFSLILESASTNQTSMYLCASSLGLGVTGELFFGEGSRLTVL.

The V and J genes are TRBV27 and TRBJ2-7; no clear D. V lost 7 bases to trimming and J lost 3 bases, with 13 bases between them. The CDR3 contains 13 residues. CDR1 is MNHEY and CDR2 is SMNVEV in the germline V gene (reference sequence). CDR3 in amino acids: CASTTGLGYEQYF. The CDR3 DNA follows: TGTGCCAGCACCACCGGGTTGGGCTACGAGCAGTACTTC.

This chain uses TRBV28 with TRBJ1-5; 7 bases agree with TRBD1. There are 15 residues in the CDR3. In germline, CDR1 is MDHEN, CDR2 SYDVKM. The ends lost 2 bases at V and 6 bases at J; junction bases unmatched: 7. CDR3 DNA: TGTGCCAGCAGTTTAAGGACAGGAACGGGTCAGCCCCAGCATTTT. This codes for CASSLRTGTGQPQHF.

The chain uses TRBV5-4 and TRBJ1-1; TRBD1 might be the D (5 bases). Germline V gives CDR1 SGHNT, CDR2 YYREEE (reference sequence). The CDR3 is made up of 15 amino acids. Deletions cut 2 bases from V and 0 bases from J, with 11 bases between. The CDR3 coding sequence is TGTGCCAGCAGCTTTCTGGGGCGCATGAACACTGAAGCTTTCTTT. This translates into CASSFLGRMNTEAFF.

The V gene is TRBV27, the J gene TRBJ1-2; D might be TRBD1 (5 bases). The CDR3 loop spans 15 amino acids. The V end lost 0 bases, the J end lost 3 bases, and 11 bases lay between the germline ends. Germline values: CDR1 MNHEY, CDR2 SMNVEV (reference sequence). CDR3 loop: CASSLSEQDYYGYTF. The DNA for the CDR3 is TGTGCCAGCAGTTTATCGGAACAGGACTACTATGGCTACACCTTC.

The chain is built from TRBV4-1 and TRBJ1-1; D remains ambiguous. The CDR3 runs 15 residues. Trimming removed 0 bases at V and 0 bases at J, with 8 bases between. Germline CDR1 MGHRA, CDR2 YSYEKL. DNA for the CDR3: TGCGCCAGCAGCCAAGACGAGAGTATGAACACTGAAGCTTTCTTT. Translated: CASSQDESMNTEAFF.

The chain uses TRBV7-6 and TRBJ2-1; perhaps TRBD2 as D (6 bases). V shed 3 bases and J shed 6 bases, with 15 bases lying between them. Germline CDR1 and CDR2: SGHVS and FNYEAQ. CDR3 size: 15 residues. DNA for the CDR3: TGTGCCAGCAGCTTGGTCGGCGGGATTAGCAATGAGCAGTTCTTC. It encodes CASSLVGGISNEQFF.

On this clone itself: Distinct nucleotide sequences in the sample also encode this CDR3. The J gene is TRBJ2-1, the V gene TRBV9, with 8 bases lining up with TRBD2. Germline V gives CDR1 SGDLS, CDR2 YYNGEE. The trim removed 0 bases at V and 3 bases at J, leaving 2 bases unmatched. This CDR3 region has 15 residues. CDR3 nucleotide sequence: TGTGCCAGCAGCGTAGCCAGCGGGGGCTACAATGAGCAGTTCTTC. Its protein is CASSVASGGYNEQFF.

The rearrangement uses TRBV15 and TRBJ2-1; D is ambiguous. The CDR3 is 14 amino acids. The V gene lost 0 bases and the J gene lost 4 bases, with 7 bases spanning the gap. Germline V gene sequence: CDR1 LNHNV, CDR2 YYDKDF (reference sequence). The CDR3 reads CATSRDPNYNEQFF. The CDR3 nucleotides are TGTGCCACCAGCAGAGATCCAAATTACAATGAGCAGTTCTTC.

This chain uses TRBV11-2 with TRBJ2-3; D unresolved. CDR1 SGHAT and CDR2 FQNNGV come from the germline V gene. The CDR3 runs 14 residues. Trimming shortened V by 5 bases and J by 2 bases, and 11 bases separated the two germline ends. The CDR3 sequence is CASSPPHTTDTQYF. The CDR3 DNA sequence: TGTGCCAGCAGCCCACCTCACACCACAGATACGCAGTATTTT.